This section outlines one T cell receptor (beta chain) sequence together with its context. What it recognizes is unknown. Profiled with immunoSEQ multiplex PCR; TCRdb holds only in-frame clones, not every one. The sample holds hundreds of thousands of clones; over 90% are singletons and the top ten take less than 25%. This sample stems from a study of shared clonotypes between healthy human individuals. Study conclusions and caveats: Estimated richness values were generally larger in naive subsets than in memory subsets. It was expected that sequencing depth would affect clonotype sharing among donors. Against clonotypes common to all four donors, non-shared ones had lower generation probabilities.

The V and J ends lost 5 bases and 1 base respectively, with 17 bases between them. Germline loops: CDR1 SNHLY, CDR2 FYNNEI. The CDR3 length is 16 residues. The naive CD8 population came from CD45RO-negative cells selected for CCR7, without terminally differentiated effector memory CD45RA+ cells. All the donors were Caucasian adults who lived in Nashville, Tennessee. The chain joins TRBV2 to TRBJ1-1, with a weak D call TRBD1 (5 bases). Source material: naive CD8+ T cells sorted from blood. This TCR derives from a man aged 30 to 39 in good health. The CDR3 region is CASSFFLLDTNTEAFF. For the CDR3, the DNA is TGTGCCAGCAGTTTTTTCCTCCTGGACACGAACACTGAAGCTTTCTTT.